This T cell receptor (beta chain) was captured by sequencing in a study of cytotoxic CD8 clonotypes in ibrutinib-treated CLL. In the study overall: A mean of around 260,000 productive templates and 100,000 or so productive rearrangements was obtained per sample. Study findings and constraints: Clonality was higher at baseline than in age-matched healthy donors and tracked circulating CD8+ T-cell counts. Public clonotypes (which were uncommon) either contracted or remained stable on treatment.

Extraction of around 2 micrograms of genomic DNA from cryopreserved PBMCs supplied material for TCR beta libraries. The assay was immunoSEQ multiplex PCR, and TCRdb's table has in-frame clones only and misses some. This sample has 140,000 to 150,000 clones, with roughly three quarters found just once. This clone was counted only a few times. Its specificity is unknown. Looked up from germline, CDR1 is KGHSH and CDR2 is LQKENI. CDR3 size: 14 residues. Trimming cost V 1 base and J 2 bases, with 9 bases left between them. The chain joins TRBV18 to TRBJ2-7; maybe TRBD1 (5 bases). This sequence originates from a human donor with chronic lymphocytic leukemia. The specimen comprised PBMCs, sampled after 24 months of ibrutinib treatment. The DNA of the CDR3 is TGTGCCAGCTCACCACAGGGGATCCCCTACGAGCAGTACTTC. Translated: CASSPQGIPYEQYF.